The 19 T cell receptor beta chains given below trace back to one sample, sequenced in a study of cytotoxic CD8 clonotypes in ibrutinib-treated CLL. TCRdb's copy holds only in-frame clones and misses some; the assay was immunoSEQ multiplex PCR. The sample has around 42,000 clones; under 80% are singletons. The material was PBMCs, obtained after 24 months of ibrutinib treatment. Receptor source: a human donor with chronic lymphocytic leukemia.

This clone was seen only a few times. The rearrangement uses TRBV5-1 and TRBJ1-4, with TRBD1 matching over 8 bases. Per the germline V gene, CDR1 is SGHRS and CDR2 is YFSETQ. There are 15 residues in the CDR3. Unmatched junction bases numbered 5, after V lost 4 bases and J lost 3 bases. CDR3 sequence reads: CASSPGQAPNEKLFF. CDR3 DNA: TGCGCCAGCAGCCCGGGACAGGCTCCTAATGAAAAACTGTTTTTT. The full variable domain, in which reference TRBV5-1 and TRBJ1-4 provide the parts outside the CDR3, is KAGVTQTPRYLIKTRGQQVTLSCSPISGHRSVSWYQQTPGQGLQFLFEYFSETQRNKGNFPGRFSGRQFSNSRSEMNVSTLELGDSALYLCASSPGQAPNEKLFFGSGTQLSVL.

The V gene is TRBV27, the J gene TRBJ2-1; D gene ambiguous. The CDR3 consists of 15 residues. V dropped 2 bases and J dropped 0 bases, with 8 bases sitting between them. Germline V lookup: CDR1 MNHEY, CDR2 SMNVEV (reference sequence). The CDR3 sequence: CASSLAPSSYNEQFF. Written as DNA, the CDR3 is TGTGCCAGCAGTTTAGCGCCGAGCTCCTACAATGAGCAGTTCTTC.

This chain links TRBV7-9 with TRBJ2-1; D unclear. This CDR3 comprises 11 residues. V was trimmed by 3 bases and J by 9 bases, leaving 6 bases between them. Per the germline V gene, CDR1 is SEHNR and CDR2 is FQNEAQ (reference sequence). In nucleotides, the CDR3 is TGTGCCAGCAGCTTGACTCTTGAGCAGTTCTTC. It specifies CASSLTLEQFF.

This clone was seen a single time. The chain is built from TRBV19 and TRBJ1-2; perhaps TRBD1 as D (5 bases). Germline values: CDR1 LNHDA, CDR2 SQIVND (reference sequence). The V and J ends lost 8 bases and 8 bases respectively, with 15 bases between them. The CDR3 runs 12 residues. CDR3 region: CASQTRAAGYTF. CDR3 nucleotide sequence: TGTGCCAGTCAAACCAGGGCTGCGGGCTACACCTTC.

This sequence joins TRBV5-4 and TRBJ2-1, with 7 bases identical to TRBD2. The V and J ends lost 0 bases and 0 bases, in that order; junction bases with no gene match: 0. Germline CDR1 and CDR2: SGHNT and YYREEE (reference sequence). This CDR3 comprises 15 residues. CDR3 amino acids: CASSLVAGSYNEQFF. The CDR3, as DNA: TGTGCCAGCAGCTTGGTAGCGGGCTCCTACAATGAGCAGTTCTTC.

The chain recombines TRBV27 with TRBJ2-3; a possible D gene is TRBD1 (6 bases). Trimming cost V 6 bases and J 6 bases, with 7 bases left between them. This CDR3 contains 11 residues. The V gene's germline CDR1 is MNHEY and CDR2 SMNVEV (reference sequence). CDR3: CASSDRDTQYF. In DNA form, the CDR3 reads TGTGCCAGCAGCGACAGGGATACGCAGTATTTT.

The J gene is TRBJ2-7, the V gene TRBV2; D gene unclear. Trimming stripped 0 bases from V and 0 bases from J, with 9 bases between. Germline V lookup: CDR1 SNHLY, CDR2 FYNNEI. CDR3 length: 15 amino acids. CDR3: CASSEAGTVSYEQYF. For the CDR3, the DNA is TGTGCCAGCAGTGAAGCAGGCACCGTCTCCTACGAGCAGTACTTC.

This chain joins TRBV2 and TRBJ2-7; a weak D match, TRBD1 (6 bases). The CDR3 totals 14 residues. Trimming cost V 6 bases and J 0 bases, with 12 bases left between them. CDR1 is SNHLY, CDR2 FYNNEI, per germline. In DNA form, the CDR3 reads TGTGCCAGCAGCGCCCACAGGGCCTCCTACGAGCAGTACTTC. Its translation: CASSAHRASYEQYF.

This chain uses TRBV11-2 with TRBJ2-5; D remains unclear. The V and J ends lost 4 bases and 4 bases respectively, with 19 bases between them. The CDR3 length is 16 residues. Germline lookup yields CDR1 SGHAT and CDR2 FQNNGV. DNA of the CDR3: TGTGCCAGCAGCTCCCATTGGGTGGGGTCGGGAGAGACCCAGTACTTC. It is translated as CASSSHWVGSGETQYF.

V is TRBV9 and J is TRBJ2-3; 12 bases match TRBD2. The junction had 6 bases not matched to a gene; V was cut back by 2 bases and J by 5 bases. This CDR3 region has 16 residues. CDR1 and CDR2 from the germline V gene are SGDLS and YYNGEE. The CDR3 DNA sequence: TGTGCCAGCAGCGTTCAACCGGGACTAGCGGGAGATACGCAGTATTTT. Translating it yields CASSVQPGLAGDTQYF.

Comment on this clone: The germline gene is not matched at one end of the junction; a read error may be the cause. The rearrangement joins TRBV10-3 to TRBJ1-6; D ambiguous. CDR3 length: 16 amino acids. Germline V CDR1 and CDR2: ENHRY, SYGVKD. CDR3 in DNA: TGTGCCATCAGTGAGGCGAGTCTCGTCTATAGTTCACCCCTCCACTTT. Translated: CAISEASLVYSSPLHF.

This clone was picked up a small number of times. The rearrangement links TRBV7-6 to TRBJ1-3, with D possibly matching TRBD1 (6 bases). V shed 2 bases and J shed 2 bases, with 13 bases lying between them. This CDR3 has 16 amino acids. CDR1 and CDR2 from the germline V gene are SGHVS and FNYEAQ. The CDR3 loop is CASSLQGAGAGNTIYF. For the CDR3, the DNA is TGTGCCAGCAGCTTACAAGGGGCAGGGGCTGGAAACACCATATATTTT.

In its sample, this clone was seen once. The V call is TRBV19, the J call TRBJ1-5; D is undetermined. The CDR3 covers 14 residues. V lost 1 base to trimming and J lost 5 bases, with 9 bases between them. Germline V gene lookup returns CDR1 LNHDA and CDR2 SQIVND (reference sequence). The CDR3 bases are TGTGCCAGTAGTATAGGTGGTGACGATCAGCCCCAGCATTTT. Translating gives CASSIGGDDQPQHF. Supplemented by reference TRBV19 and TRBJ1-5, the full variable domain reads DGGITQSPKYLFRKEGQNVTLSCEQNLNHDAMYWYRQDPGQGLRLIYYSQIVNDFQKGDIAEGYSVSREKKESFPLTVTSAQKNPTAFYLCASSIGGDDQPQHFGDGTRLSIL.

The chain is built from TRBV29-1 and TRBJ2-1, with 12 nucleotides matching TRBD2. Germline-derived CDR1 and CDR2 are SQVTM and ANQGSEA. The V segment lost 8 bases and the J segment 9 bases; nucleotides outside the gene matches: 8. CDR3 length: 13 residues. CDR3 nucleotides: TGCAGCACCTCTAGCGGGAGGGCCGCTGAGCAGTTCTTC. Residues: CSTSSGRAAEQFF.

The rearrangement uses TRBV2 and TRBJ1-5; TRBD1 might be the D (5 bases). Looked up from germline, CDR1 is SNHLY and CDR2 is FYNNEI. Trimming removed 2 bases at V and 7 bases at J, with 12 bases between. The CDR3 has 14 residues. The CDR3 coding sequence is TGTGCCAGCAGTGAAAGAAGGGGCGGGCAGCCCCAGCATTTT. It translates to CASSERRGGQPQHF.

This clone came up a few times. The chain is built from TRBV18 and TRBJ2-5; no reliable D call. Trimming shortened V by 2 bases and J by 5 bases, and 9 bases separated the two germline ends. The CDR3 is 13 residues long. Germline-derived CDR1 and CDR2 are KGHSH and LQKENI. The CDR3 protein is CASSPIGRETQYF. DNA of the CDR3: TGTGCCAGCTCACCAATCGGCAGGGAGACCCAGTACTTC.

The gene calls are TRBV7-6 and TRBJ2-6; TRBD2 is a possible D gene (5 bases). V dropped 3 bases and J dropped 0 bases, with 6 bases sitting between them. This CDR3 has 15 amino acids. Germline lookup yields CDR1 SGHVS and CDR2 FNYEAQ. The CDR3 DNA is TGTGCCAGCAGCTTGGGGAGCTCTGGGGCCAACGTCCTGACTTTC. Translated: CASSLGSSGANVLTF.

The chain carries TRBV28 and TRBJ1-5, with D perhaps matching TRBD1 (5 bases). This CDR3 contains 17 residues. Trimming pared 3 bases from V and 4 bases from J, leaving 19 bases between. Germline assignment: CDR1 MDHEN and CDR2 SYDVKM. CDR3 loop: CASSFPVGLDENQPQHF. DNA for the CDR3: TGTGCCAGCAGTTTCCCGGTGGGACTAGACGAAAATCAGCCCCAGCATTTT.

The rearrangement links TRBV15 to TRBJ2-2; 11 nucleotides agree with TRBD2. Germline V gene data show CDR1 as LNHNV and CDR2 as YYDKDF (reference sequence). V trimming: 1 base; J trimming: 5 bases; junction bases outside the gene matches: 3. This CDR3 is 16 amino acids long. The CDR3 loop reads CATSRGPSGGTGELFF. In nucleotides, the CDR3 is TGTGCCACCAGCAGAGGTCCTAGCGGGGGGACCGGGGAGCTGTTTTTT.